These T cell receptor beta chains were read from a single sample in a study of cytomegalovirus exposure and HLA in healthy donors. Libraries were prepared by immunoSEQ multiplex PCR; TCRdb keeps only in-frame clonotypes and omits some of them. The table lists some 190,000 clones, 86% of them singletons. Specimen: PBMCs. The receptors shown here come from a woman aged 25 to 39 in good health and CMV-seronegative. Each CDR3 is given with its conserved first and last residue. A D gene is named only where the DNA matches it firmly. For some rows the clone size is stated as once, few or many, or as a class when expanded; others skip it.

j_call: TRBJ2-3
clone_size: .
v_call: TRBV9
d_call: TRBD2
cdr3_aa: CASSVGIAGSDTQYF
cdr3_nt: TGTGCCAGCAGCGTAGGGATAGCGGGGTCAGATACGCAGTATTTT

j_call: TRBJ2-1
clone_size: .
v_call: TRBV9
d_call: TRBD2
cdr3_aa: CASSVGWTSRNEQFF
cdr3_nt: TGTGCCAGCAGCGTAGGCTGGACTAGCCGGAATGAGCAGTTCTTC

j_call: TRBJ1-4
clone_size: .
v_call: TRBV10-3
d_call: TRBD1
cdr3_aa: CAIGQGNDEKLFF
cdr3_nt: TGTGCCATCGGACAGGGGAATGATGAAAAACTGTTTTTT

j_call: TRBJ2-3
clone_size: few
v_call: TRBV7-3
d_call: TRBD2
cdr3_aa: CASSAAGGPDTQYF
cdr3_nt: TGTGCCAGCAGCGCCGCGGGGGGCCCAGATACGCAGTATTTT

j_call: TRBJ2-2
clone_size: .
v_call: TRBV28
d_call: .
cdr3_aa: CASTPGSSNTGELFF
cdr3_nt: TGTGCCAGCACCCCGGGAAGCTCGAACACCGGGGAGCTGTTTTTT

j_call: TRBJ1-1
clone_size: few
v_call: TRBV6-1
d_call: .
cdr3_aa: CASRIGEVAAFF
cdr3_nt: TGTGCCAGCAGAATAGGGGAGGTTGCGGCTTTCTTT

j_call: TRBJ2-7
clone_size: .
v_call: TRBV6-1
d_call: .
cdr3_aa: CASSLRTVRYEQYF
cdr3_nt: TGTGCCAGCAGCCTCAGGACAGTCCGCTACGAGCAGTACTTC

j_call: TRBJ2-7
clone_size: .
v_call: TRBV28
d_call: .
cdr3_aa: CASSFSFWARTYEQYF
cdr3_nt: TGTGCCAGCAGTTTTTCGTTCTGGGCCCGAACCTACGAGCAGTACTTC

j_call: TRBJ1-3
clone_size: .
v_call: TRBV14
d_call: .
cdr3_aa: CASSPFLGGRNTIYF
cdr3_nt: TGTGCCAGCAGCCCCTTCTTGGGGGGAAGAAACACCATATATTTT

j_call: TRBJ2-2
clone_size: .
v_call: TRBV7-7
d_call: TRBD2
cdr3_aa: CASSPLAGGNTGELFF
cdr3_nt: TGTGCTAGCAGCCCTCTAGCGGGAGGGAACACCGGGGAGCTGTTTTTT

j_call: TRBJ2-1
clone_size: .
v_call: TRBV5-1
d_call: TRBD2
cdr3_aa: CASIQAGGSYNEQFF
cdr3_nt: TGCGCCAGCATCCAAGCGGGAGGCTCCTACAATGAGCAGTTCTTC

j_call: TRBJ1-1
clone_size: .
v_call: TRBV11-2
d_call: .
cdr3_aa: CASSWEGRTEAFF
cdr3_nt: TGTGCCAGCAGCTGGGAGGGGCGAACTGAAGCTTTCTTT

j_call: TRBJ2-3
clone_size: .
v_call: TRBV7-9
d_call: TRBD2
cdr3_aa: CASSLLAGGTSTDTQYF
cdr3_nt: TGTGCCAGCAGCTTACTAGCGGGGGGAACTAGCACAGATACGCAGTATTTT

j_call: TRBJ2-1
clone_size: .
v_call: TRBV7-2
d_call: TRBD2
cdr3_aa: CASSEILTSGGEGEQFF
cdr3_nt: TGTGCCAGCAGCGAAATTTTGACTAGCGGGGGAGAGGGGGAGCAGTTCTTC

j_call: TRBJ1-1
clone_size: once
v_call: TRBV4-1
d_call: .
cdr3_aa: CASSQATAGETEAFF
cdr3_nt: TGCGCCAGCAGCCAAGCCACAGCGGGGGAGACTGAAGCTTTCTTT

j_call: TRBJ2-2
clone_size: .
v_call: TRBV7-6
d_call: .
cdr3_aa: CASSLAGGDGLGTGELFF
cdr3_nt: TGTGCCAGCAGCTTAGCGGGGGGTGACGGCCTGGGCACCGGGGAGCTGTTTTTT

j_call: TRBJ2-2
clone_size: .
v_call: TRBV7-3
d_call: TRBD2
cdr3_aa: CASSPRGTSVPGELFF
cdr3_nt: TGTGCCAGCAGCCCGAGGGGGACTAGTGTACCCGGGGAGCTGTTTTTT

j_call: TRBJ2-7
clone_size: .
v_call: TRBV19
d_call: .
cdr3_aa: CASSTSRYEQYF
cdr3_nt: TGTGCCAGTAGTACCAGTCGCTACGAGCAGTACTTC

j_call: TRBJ1-2
clone_size: .
v_call: TRBV6-5
d_call: TRBD1
cdr3_aa: CASSYAGTGAGYTF
cdr3_nt: TGTGCCAGCAGTTACGCCGGGACAGGGGCTGGCTACACCTTC

j_call: TRBJ2-3
clone_size: .
v_call: TRBV5-4
d_call: TRBD2
cdr3_aa: CASNRRLAGELGDTQYF
cdr3_nt: TGTGCCAGCAACCGGAGGCTAGCGGGAGAATTGGGCGATACGCAGTATTTT

j_call: TRBJ2-1
clone_size: .
v_call: TRBV28
d_call: TRBD2
cdr3_aa: CASSPRLAVSYNEQFF
cdr3_nt: TGTGCCAGCAGCCCCAGGCTAGCGGTTTCCTACAATGAGCAGTTCTTC

j_call: TRBJ2-3
clone_size: .
v_call: TRBV5-1
d_call: TRBD2
cdr3_aa: CASSWGGGASTDTQYF
cdr3_nt: TGCGCCAGCAGCTGGGGGGGAGGGGCGTCCACAGATACGCAGTATTTT

j_call: TRBJ2-7
clone_size: .
v_call: TRBV19
d_call: .
cdr3_aa: CASSIGDNSYEQYF
cdr3_nt: TGTGCCAGTAGTATAGGGGACAACTCCTACGAGCAGTACTTC

j_call: TRBJ2-3
clone_size: .
v_call: TRBV5-4
d_call: .
cdr3_aa: CASRPGVSFTDTQYF
cdr3_nt: TGTGCCAGCAGACCGGGAGTGTCATTCACAGATACGCAGTATTTT

j_call: TRBJ2-5
clone_size: .
v_call: TRBV4-1
d_call: TRBD1
cdr3_aa: CASSQSAGTVYQETQYF
cdr3_nt: TGCGCCAGCAGCCAGTCGGCCGGGACAGTGTACCAAGAGACCCAGTACTTC

j_call: TRBJ2-1
clone_size: .
v_call: TRBV27
d_call: .
cdr3_aa: CASSDRSYNEQFF
cdr3_nt: TGTGCCAGCAGTGACCGGAGCTACAATGAGCAGTTCTTC

j_call: TRBJ1-3
clone_size: .
v_call: TRBV5-1
d_call: .
cdr3_aa: CASSRTPGTSRNTIYF
cdr3_nt: TGCGCCAGCAGTCGAACCCCCGGGACATCGCGGAACACCATATATTTT

j_call: TRBJ1-5
clone_size: .
v_call: TRBV6-1
d_call: .
cdr3_aa: CASNRDYQVGPQHF
cdr3_nt: TGTGCCAGCAATCGGGACTATCAGGTTGGGCCCCAGCATTTT

j_call: TRBJ2-2
clone_size: .
v_call: TRBV10-3
d_call: TRBD1
cdr3_aa: CAISEPDRAPTGELFF
cdr3_nt: TGTGCCATCAGTGAGCCGGACAGGGCCCCGACCGGGGAGCTGTTTTTT

j_call: TRBJ1-2
clone_size: few
v_call: TRBV4-2
d_call: .
cdr3_aa: CASSQAPLGLHGYTF
cdr3_nt: TGTGCCAGCAGCCAAGCCCCCCTCGGACTCCATGGCTACACCTTC

j_call: TRBJ1-5
clone_size: .
v_call: TRBV6-4
d_call: .
cdr3_aa: CASSPGPGSNQPQHF
cdr3_nt: TGTGCCAGCAGCCCCGGTCCCGGGAGCAATCAGCCCCAGCATTTT

j_call: TRBJ1-2
clone_size: .
v_call: TRBV6-5
d_call: .
cdr3_aa: CASRDDGDYGYTF
cdr3_nt: TGTGCCAGCAGAGACGACGGAGATTATGGCTACACCTTC

j_call: TRBJ2-1
clone_size: .
v_call: TRBV11-3
d_call: .
cdr3_aa: CASSSGSVYNEQFF
cdr3_nt: TGTGCCAGCAGCTCGGGATCAGTTTACAATGAGCAGTTCTTC

j_call: TRBJ2-7
clone_size: .
v_call: TRBV28
d_call: TRBD1
cdr3_aa: CASSTPDRALSYEQYF
cdr3_nt: TGTGCCAGCAGTACTCCCGACAGGGCTCTCTCCTACGAGCAGTACTTC

j_call: TRBJ2-7
clone_size: .
v_call: TRBV6-1
d_call: TRBD2
cdr3_aa: CASSVFPGTSGSEQYF
cdr3_nt: TGTGCCAGCAGTGTCTTCCCCGGGACTAGCGGGAGCGAGCAGTACTTC

j_call: TRBJ2-7
clone_size: .
v_call: TRBV6-1
d_call: TRBD1
cdr3_aa: CASSGLTGRNEQYF
cdr3_nt: TGTGCCAGCAGTGGTTTGACAGGGCGGAACGAGCAGTACTTC

j_call: TRBJ2-5
clone_size: .
v_call: TRBV27
d_call: .
cdr3_aa: CASSPWTEETQYF
cdr3_nt: TGTGCCAGCAGTCCCTGGACAGAAGAGACCCAGTACTTC

j_call: TRBJ2-3
clone_size: .
v_call: TRBV29-1
d_call: .
cdr3_aa: CSEVGVMTDTQYF
cdr3_nt: TGCAGCGAAGTGGGAGTTATGACAGATACGCAGTATTTT

j_call: TRBJ2-1
clone_size: .
v_call: TRBV4-1
d_call: TRBD2
cdr3_aa: CASSLTSGSSEQFF
cdr3_nt: TGCGCCAGCAGCCTGACTAGCGGGTCATCGGAGCAGTTCTTC

j_call: TRBJ1-1
clone_size: .
v_call: TRBV28
d_call: .
cdr3_aa: CASSIPVELNTEAFF
cdr3_nt: TGTGCCAGCAGCATTCCTGTAGAACTGAACACTGAAGCTTTCTTT

j_call: TRBJ2-1
clone_size: once
v_call: TRBV7-2
d_call: TRBD2
cdr3_aa: CASSLAGSSYNEQFF
cdr3_nt: TGTGCTAGCAGCTTAGCGGGGAGCTCCTACAATGAGCAGTTCTTC

j_call: TRBJ2-7
clone_size: .
v_call: TRBV30
d_call: TRBD1
cdr3_aa: CAWSKPGTDISYEQYF
cdr3_nt: TGTGCCTGGAGTAAACCCGGGACAGACATATCCTACGAGCAGTACTTC

j_call: TRBJ2-7
clone_size: .
v_call: TRBV5-1
d_call: .
cdr3_aa: CASSLTAGTPFYEQYF
cdr3_nt: TGCGCCAGCAGCTTAACCGCCGGGACTCCCTTTTACGAGCAGTACTTC

j_call: TRBJ1-4
clone_size: .
v_call: TRBV11-2
d_call: .
cdr3_aa: CASSSGLLEKLFF
cdr3_nt: TGTGCCAGCAGCTCGGGTCTTCTAGAAAAACTGTTTTTT

j_call: TRBJ2-7
clone_size: .
v_call: TRBV2
d_call: TRBD1
cdr3_aa: CASSSRTGRFSYEQYF
cdr3_nt: TGTGCCAGCAGTTCTCGGACAGGGCGCTTCTCCTACGAGCAGTACTTC

j_call: TRBJ1-5
clone_size: .
v_call: TRBV5-1
d_call: .
cdr3_aa: CASSLDPGQPQHF
cdr3_nt: TGCGCCAGCAGCTTGGACCCGGGTCAGCCCCAGCATTTT

j_call: TRBJ2-5
clone_size: .
v_call: TRBV2
d_call: .
cdr3_aa: CASKGDGGQKETQYF
cdr3_nt: TGTGCCAGCAAGGGGGACGGGGGGCAAAAAGAGACCCAGTACTTC

j_call: TRBJ1-5
clone_size: .
v_call: TRBV6-1
d_call: .
cdr3_aa: CASSARAVGSNQPQHF
cdr3_nt: TGTGCCAGCAGTGCCAGGGCGGTGGGGAGCAATCAGCCCCAGCATTTT

j_call: TRBJ2-3
clone_size: .
v_call: TRBV15
d_call: .
cdr3_aa: CATRQSLVRAFETQYF
cdr3_nt: TGTGCCACCCGGCAGTCTCTTGTCAGGGCTTTCGAAACGCAGTATTTT

j_call: TRBJ1-2
clone_size: .
v_call: TRBV19
d_call: TRBD1
cdr3_aa: CASTPRTGQTIPNYGYTF
cdr3_nt: TGTGCCAGTACCCCCCGTACGGGACAGACCATCCCTAACTATGGCTACACCTTC